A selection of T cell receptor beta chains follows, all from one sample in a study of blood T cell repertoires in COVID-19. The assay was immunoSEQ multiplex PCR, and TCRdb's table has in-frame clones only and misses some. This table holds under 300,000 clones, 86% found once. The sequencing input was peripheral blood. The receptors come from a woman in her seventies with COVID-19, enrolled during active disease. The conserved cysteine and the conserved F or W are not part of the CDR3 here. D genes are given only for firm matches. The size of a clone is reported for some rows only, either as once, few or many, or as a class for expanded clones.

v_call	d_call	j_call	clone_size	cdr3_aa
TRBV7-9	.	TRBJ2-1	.	ASSLNRDGEQF
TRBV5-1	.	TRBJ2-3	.	ASRGGFQSTDTQY
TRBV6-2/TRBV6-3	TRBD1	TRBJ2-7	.	ASTPGQVYEQY
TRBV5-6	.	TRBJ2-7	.	ASSLGGSEQY
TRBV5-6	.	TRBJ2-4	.	ASSSPGHLAKNIQY
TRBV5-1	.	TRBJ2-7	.	ASSLVAGGDEQY
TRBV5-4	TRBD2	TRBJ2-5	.	ASSATSGGAGTQY
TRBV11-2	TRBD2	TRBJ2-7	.	ASRLAGGSSYEQY
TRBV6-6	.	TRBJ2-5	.	ASSYSRETQY
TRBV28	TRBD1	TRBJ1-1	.	ASSFSDRAAEAF
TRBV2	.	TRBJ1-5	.	ASRPERQHQPQH
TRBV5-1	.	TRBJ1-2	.	ASRPAANGYT
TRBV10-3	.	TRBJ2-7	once	AISGEYEQY
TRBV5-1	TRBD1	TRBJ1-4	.	ASSPDPGTGNEKLF
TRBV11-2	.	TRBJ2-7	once	ASSLTQVYEQY
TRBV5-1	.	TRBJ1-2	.	ASSYYSDYGYT
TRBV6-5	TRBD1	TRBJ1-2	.	ASSTPKDRGYGYT
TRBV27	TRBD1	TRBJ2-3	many	ASRYRGHSSTDTQY
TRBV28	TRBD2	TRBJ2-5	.	ASSFTSGGRETQY
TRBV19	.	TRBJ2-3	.	ASRDSTDTQY
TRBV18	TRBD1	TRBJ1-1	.	ASSPYSGQDEAF
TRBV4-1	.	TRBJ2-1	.	ASSQAGDEQF
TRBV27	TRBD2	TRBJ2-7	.	ASSMTPAGSSYEQY
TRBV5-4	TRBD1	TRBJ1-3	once	ASSRGQGAGGNTIY
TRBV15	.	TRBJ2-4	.	ATSREGQGAKNIQY
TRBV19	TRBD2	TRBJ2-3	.	ASSVMTSIDTQY
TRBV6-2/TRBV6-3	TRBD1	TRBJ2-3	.	ASSYEGASEDTQY
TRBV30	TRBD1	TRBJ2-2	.	AWNRGRTGELF
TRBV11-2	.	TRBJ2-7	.	ASSLDPSEQY
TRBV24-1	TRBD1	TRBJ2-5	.	ATSEGQGRETQY
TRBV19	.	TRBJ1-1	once	ASSNPRLGVRTEAF
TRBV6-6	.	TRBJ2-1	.	ASSLAGSSYNEQF
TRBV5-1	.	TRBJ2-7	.	ASSPAQSSYEQY
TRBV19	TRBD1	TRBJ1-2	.	ASSTRDRAYYGYT
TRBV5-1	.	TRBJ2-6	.	ASSSTGANVLT
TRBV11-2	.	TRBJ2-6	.	ASSQAGTVSGANVLT
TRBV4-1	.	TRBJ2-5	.	ASSQLPPGVRETQY
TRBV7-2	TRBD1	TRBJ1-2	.	ASSADRDNGYT
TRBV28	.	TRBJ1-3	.	ASSSIGREGPVGGNTIY
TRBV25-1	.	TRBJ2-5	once	ASSGTKEGETQY
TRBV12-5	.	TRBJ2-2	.	ASGPGRDHLYTGELF
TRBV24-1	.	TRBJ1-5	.	ATAEGNQPQH
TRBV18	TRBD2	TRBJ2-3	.	ASSPLAGSTDTQY
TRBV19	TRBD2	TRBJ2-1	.	ASSVGLAGGRNEQF
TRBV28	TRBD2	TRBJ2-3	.	ASSLLSGGARDTQY
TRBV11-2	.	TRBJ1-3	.	ASSLGGGWFSGNTIY
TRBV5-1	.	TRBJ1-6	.	ASSQYNNSPLH
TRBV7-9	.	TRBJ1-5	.	ASSLGGDQPQH
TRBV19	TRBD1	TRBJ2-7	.	ASSILPGPGGNYEQY
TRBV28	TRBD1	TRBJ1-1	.	ASSLPDRGEAF
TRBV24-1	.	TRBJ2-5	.	ATSGTVQETQY
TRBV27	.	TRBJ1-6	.	ASSPGYNSPLH
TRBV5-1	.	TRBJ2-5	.	ASSPGGAQGSETQY
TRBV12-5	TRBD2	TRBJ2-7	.	ASGLLGTTYEQY
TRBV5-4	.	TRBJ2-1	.	ASSGGAGAQARDNEQF
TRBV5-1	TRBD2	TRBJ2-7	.	ASSPGLAGGYEQY